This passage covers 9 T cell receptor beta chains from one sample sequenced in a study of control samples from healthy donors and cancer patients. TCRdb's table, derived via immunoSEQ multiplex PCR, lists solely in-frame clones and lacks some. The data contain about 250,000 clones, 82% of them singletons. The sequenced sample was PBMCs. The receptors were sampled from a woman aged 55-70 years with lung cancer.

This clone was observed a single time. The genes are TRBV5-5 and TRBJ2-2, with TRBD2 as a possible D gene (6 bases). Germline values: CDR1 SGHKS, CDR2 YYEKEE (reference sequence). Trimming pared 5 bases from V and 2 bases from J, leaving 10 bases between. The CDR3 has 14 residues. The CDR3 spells CASRRDFNTGELFF. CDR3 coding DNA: TGTGCCAGCAGGAGGGACTTCAACACCGGGGAGCTGTTTTTT.

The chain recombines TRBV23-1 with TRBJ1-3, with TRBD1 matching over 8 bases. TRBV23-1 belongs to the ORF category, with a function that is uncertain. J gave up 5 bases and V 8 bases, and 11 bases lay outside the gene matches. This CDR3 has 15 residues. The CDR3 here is CASLSWTGKRNTIYF. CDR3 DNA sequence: TGCGCCAGCTTGAGCTGGACAGGGAAAAGAAACACCATATATTTT.

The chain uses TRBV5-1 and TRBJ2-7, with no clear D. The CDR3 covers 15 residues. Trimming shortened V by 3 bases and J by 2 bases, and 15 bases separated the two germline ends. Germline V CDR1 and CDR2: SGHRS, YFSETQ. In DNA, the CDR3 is TGCGCCAGCAGCTCGGGCCGGACGGCCACCTACGAGCAGTACTTC. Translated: CASSSGRTATYEQYF.

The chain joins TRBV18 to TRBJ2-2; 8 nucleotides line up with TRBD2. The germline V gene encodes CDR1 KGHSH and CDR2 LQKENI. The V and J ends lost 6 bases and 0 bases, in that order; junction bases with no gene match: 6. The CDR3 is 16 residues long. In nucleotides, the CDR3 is TGTGCCAGCTCCCAGGACGGGAGGGCGAACACCGGGGAGCTGTTTTTT. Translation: CASSQDGRANTGELFF.

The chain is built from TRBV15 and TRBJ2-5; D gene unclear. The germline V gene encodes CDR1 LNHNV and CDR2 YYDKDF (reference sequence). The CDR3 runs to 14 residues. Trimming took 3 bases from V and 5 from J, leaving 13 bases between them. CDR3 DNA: TGTGCCACCAGCAGTCGGATTACGGACGAGACCCAGTACTTC. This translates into CATSSRITDETQYF.

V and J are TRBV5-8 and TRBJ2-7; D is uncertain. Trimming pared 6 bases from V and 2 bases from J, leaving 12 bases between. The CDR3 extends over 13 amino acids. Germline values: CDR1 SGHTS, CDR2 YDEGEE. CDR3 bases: TGTGCCAGCACCCGAGGTCCCACCTACGAGCAGTACTTC. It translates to CASTRGPTYEQYF.

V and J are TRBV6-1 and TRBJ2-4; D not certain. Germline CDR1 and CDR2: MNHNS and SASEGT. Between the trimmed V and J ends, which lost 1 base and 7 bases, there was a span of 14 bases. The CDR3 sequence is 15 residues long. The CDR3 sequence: CASSEGDGFWNIQYF. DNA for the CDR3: TGTGCCAGCAGTGAAGGAGATGGGTTTTGGAACATTCAGTACTTC.

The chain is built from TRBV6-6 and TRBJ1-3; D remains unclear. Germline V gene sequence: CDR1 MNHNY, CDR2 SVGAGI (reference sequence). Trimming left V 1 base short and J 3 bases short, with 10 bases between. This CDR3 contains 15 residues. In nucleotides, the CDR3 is TGTGCCAGCAGTTACTACCAGGATTTTGGAAACACCATATATTTT. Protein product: CASSYYQDFGNTIYF.

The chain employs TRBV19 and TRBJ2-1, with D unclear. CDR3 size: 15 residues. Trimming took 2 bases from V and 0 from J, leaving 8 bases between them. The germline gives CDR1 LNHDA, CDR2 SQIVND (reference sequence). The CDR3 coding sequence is TGTGCCAGTAGTATACAGGACCACTCCTACAATGAGCAGTTCTTC. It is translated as CASSIQDHSYNEQFF.